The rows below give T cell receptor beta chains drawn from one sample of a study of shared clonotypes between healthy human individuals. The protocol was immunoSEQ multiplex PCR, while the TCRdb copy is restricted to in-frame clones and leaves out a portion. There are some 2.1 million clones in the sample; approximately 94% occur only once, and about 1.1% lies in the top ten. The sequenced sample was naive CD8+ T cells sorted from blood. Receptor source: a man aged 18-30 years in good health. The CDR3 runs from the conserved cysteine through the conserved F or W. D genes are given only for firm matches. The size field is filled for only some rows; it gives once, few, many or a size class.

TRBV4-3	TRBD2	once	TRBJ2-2	TGCGCCAGTTCGGGCAGCGGGAGGTCGGGCACCGGGGAGCTGTTTTTT	CASSGSGRSGTGELFF
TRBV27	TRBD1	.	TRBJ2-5	TGTGCCAGCAGTTTTCTAGGGACAGACCAAGAGACCCAGTACTTC	CASSFLGTDQETQYF
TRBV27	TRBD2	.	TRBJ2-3	TGTGCCAGCAGTTCCCGACTAGCGGGGGTCCCAGATACGCAGTATTTT	CASSSRLAGVPDTQYF
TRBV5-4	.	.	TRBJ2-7	TGTGCCAGCAGCTTGTTGGACGGCCCCAACGAGCAGTACTTC	CASSLLDGPNEQYF
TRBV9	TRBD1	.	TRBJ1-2	TGTGCCAGCAGCCAGACAGGGTCCTATGGCTACACCTTC	CASSQTGSYGYTF
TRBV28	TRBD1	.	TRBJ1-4	TGTGCCAGCAGTTTATCGGTAGGGGGGACAGGGATGGAAAAACTGTTTTTT	CASSLSVGGTGMEKLFF
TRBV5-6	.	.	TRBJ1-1	TGTGCCAGCAGCTCCGAGGGGACAATGAACACTGAAGCTTTCTTT	CASSSEGTMNTEAFF
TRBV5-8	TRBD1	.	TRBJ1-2	TGTGCCAGCAGCTTGCAGGGGGCCCGGGGCTACACCTTC	CASSLQGARGYTF
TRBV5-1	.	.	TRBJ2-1	TGCGCCAGCAGCTTGGAGCGGCCCAATGAGCAGTTCTTC	CASSLERPNEQFF
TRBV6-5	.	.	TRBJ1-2	TGTGCCAGCAGTGTTCAGGGACGGGGGGGCGGCTACACCTTC	CASSVQGRGGGYTF
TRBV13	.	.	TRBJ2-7	TGTGCCAGCAGCCCCCCCCCGTCAAGGCACGAGCAGTACTTC	CASSPPPSRHEQYF
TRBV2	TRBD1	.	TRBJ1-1	TGTGCCAGCAGAGAGACAGGGGGTGATTGGAACACTGAAGCTTTCTTT	CASRETGGDWNTEAFF
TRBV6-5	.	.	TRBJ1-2	TGTGCCAGCAGCCCGAGCGGGGATAACTATGGCTACACCTTC	CASSPSGDNYGYTF
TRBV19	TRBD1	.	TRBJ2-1	TGTGCCAGTAGTATGAGGGACAGTGGTGCCTACAATGAGCAGTTCTTC	CASSMRDSGAYNEQFF
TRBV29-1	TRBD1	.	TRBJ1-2	TGCAGCGTTGAAGATCAACCCGGACAGGGAGATTTCGACTATGGCTACACCTTC	CSVEDQPGQGDFDYGYTF
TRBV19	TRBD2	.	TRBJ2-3	TGCTCAGGACTAGCGGGACCCCCAGATACGCAGTATTTT	CSGLAGPPDTQYF
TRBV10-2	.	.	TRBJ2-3	TGCGCCAGCAGTGCCGCCCAGTCCTCTATCACAGATACGCAGTATTTT	CASSAAQSSITDTQYF
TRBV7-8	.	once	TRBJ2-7	TGTGCCAGCAGCTGGATGGACGGGATTGGGTACGAGCAGTACTTC	CASSWMDGIGYEQYF